This passage covers 14 T cell receptor beta chains from one sample sequenced in a study of cytomegalovirus exposure and HLA in healthy donors. Some clones are missing from TCRdb's copy, which holds only in-frame ones; the method was immunoSEQ multiplex PCR. This sample has some 100,000 clones; 88% occur once, and the top ten carry more than 1.5%. Specimen: PBMCs. These receptors originate from a man aged 18 to 35 in good health and CMV-seronegative.

The V call is TRBV2, the J call TRBJ1-4; 8 nucleotides match TRBD1. This CDR3 region has 13 residues. Germline CDR1 reads SNHLY; CDR2 reads FYNNEI. V lost 10 bases, J lost 7 bases, and 8 bases stayed unmatched. CDR3: CATTGVVTEKLFF. In DNA, the CDR3 is TGTGCCACGACAGGGGTCGTGACTGAAAAACTGTTTTTT.

This clone was seen a handful of times. The CDR3 DNA is TGTGCCAGCAGCGAGCAGGGGGCTGGAAACACCATATATTTT. It yields the protein CASSEQGAGNTIYF. V usage is TRBV9 and J usage is TRBJ1-3; 7 bases fit TRBD1. With V trimmed by 3 bases and J by 2 bases, 2 bases remained unmatched. The CDR3 is 14 amino acids. CDR1 is SGDLS, CDR2 YYNGEE, per germline.

V gene TRBV15 combines with J gene TRBJ2-2; perhaps TRBD1 as D (6 bases). Between the trimmed V and J ends, which lost 3 bases and 0 bases, there was a span of 11 bases. The CDR3 length is 16 residues. Germline-derived CDR1 and CDR2 are LNHNV and YYDKDF (reference sequence). DNA of the CDR3: TGTGCCACCAGCAGGGCTAACAGGGCGAACACCGGGGAGCTGTTTTTT. Encoded protein: CATSRANRANTGELFF.

The chain carries TRBV5-1 and TRBJ2-3; D perhaps matches TRBD1 (5 bases). The germline V and J ends were trimmed by 2 bases and 4 bases, with 17 bases remaining between them. The CDR3 totals 16 residues. The germline V gene has CDR1 SGHRS and CDR2 YFSETQ. The CDR3 here is CASSLRQIYVPDTQYF. In DNA form, the CDR3 reads TGCGCCAGCAGCTTAAGACAGATATATGTCCCAGATACGCAGTATTTT.

This clone was recorded once. The chain recombines TRBV14 with TRBJ1-2; D is undetermined. The length of the CDR3 is 16 residues. V was cut by 0 bases and J by 2 bases, with 13 bases left in between. Per germline, CDR1 SGHDN and CDR2 FVKESK. DNA of the CDR3: TGTGCCAGCAGCCAAGATTGGAGCAACCTAAACTATGGCTACACCTTC. Its protein is CASSQDWSNLNYGYTF.

V is TRBV5-1 and J is TRBJ2-3, with D maybe TRBD1 (5 bases). Trimming removed 4 bases from V and 0 bases from J, with 9 bases in between. This CDR3 is 14 amino acids long. In germline, CDR1 is SGHRS, CDR2 YFSETQ. Here the CDR3 DNA reads TGCGCCAGCAGCCAACAGGTTAGCACAGATACGCAGTATTTT. Amino acids: CASSQQVSTDTQYF.

The genes are TRBV28 and TRBJ2-1; 10 nucleotides line up with TRBD2. V trimming: 5 bases; J trimming: 4 bases; junction bases outside the gene matches: 8. CDR3 length: 16 amino acids. The V gene's germline CDR1 is MDHEN and CDR2 SYDVKM. The CDR3 loop is CASSPRTSGKYNEQFF. CDR3 coding DNA: TGTGCCAGCAGTCCGCGGACTAGCGGAAAATACAATGAGCAGTTCTTC.

This clone has a handful of counts. The chain carries TRBV2 and TRBJ2-7; D is unclear. Trimming left V 1 base short and J 2 bases short, with 9 bases between. Germline V CDR1 and CDR2: SNHLY, FYNNEI. CDR3 length: 14 amino acids. CDR3 protein: CASSEGLVTYEQYF. The CDR3 nucleotides are TGTGCCAGCAGTGAAGGGCTCGTCACCTACGAGCAGTACTTC.

CDR3 in DNA: TGTGCCAGCTCACCACCGAACAGGGACACCAATTCACCCCTCCACTTT. The encoded protein is CASSPPNRDTNSPLHF. The rearrangement uses TRBV18 and TRBJ1-6; tentatively, D is TRBD1 (6 bases). This CDR3 is built from 16 residues. The V and J ends lost 0 bases and 7 bases respectively, with 13 bases between them. CDR1 and CDR2 from the germline V gene are KGHSH and LQKENI.

This chain links TRBV28 with TRBJ1-1; D remains ambiguous. V shed 6 bases and J shed 0 bases, with 11 bases lying between them. The CDR3 consists of 14 residues. The germline V gene has CDR1 MDHEN and CDR2 SYDVKM. CDR3 in DNA: TGTGCCAGCAGACTTGTCGTACTGAACACTGAAGCTTTCTTT. Translating it yields CASRLVVLNTEAFF.

The V call is TRBV6-5, the J call TRBJ1-2, with 8 bases aligning to TRBD1. J gave up 7 bases and V 7 bases, and 8 bases lay outside the gene matches. This CDR3 region has 13 residues. Germline V gene data show CDR1 as MNHEY and CDR2 as SVGAGI. The CDR3 loop is CASNNRGMSGYTF. CDR3 DNA sequence: TGTGCCAGCAACAACAGGGGGATGAGTGGCTACACCTTC.

The chain joins TRBV10-3 to TRBJ2-2, with 8 bases fitting TRBD1. CDR3 size: 13 residues. Germline V gives CDR1 ENHRY, CDR2 SYGVKD. The V and J ends lost 9 bases and 0 bases, in that order; junction bases with no gene match: 0. The CDR3 DNA follows: TGTGCCATACAGGGGGCGAACACCGGGGAGCTGTTTTTT. Protein product: CAIQGANTGELFF.

CDR3 loop: CASSLDRVKTQYF. The CDR3, as DNA: TGTGCCAGCAGTTTAGACAGGGTTAAGACCCAGTACTTC. The V call is TRBV28, the J call TRBJ2-5, with TRBD1 matching over 7 bases. The CDR3 is made up of 13 amino acids. Germline assignment: CDR1 MDHEN and CDR2 SYDVKM. With V trimmed by 2 bases and J by 6 bases, 3 bases remained unmatched.

The chain uses TRBV6-4 and TRBJ1-4; D is unresolved. This CDR3 is built from 15 residues. The germline gives CDR1 MRHNA, CDR2 SNTAGT. V lost 0 bases and J 0 bases, leaving 5 bases between the germline ends. The CDR3 DNA reads as TGTGCCAGCAGTGACTCAGGAGCAACTAATGAAAAACTGTTTTTT. Encoded protein: CASSDSGATNEKLFF.